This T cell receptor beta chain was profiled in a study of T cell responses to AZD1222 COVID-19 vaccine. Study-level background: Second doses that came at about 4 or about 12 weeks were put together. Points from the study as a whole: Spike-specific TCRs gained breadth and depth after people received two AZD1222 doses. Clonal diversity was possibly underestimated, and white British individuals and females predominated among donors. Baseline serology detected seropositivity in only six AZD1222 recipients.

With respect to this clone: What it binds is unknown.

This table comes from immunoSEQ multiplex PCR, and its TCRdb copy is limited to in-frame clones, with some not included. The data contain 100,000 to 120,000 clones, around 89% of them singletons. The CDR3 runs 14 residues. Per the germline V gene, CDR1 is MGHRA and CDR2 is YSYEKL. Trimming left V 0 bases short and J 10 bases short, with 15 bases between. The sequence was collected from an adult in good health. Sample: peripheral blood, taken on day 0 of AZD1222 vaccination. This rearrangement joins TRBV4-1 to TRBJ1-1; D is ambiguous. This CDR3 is CASSQDQGGYGAFF. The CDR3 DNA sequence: TGCGCCAGCAGCCAAGATCAAGGCGGCTACGGAGCTTTCTTT.